This TCR beta chain was retrieved from a study of cytomegalovirus exposure and HLA in healthy donors. Points from the study as a whole: The study reported that TCR beta sequences accurately predicted HLA-A and HLA-B alleles in most subjects. An analysis done earlier found most TCR beta V segments productive about 87% or about 30% of the time. Sequence variants that were highly shared formed a cluster that was likely a sequencing artifact.

With regard to this clone: As yet, its antigen is unknown.

PCR was performed using 60 Vbeta and 13 Jbeta primers. The table came from immunoSEQ multiplex PCR; TCRdb's copy has only in-frame clones and leaves some out. The table has about 140,000 clones, under 70% seen once; the top ten hold 6.5%. Germline CDR1 SGHTA, CDR2 FQGNSA. CDR3 size: 15 residues. Trimming cost V 1 base and J 7 bases; bases outside gene matches: 7. The sequencing sample was made of PBMCs. This sequence was found in a woman between 55 and 75 years old in good health and CMV-seronegative. This sequence joins TRBV7-2 and TRBJ1-2, with 9 bases identical to TRBD1. CDR3 DNA: TGTGCCAGCAGCTTAGTAGTACAGGGGGCAGGTGGCTACACCTTC. This sequence encodes CASSLVVQGAGGYTF.